This T cell receptor (beta chain) was sequenced in a study of blood T cell repertoires in COVID-19. Germline CDR1 reads MGHDK; CDR2 reads SYGVNS. The CDR3 loop spans 12 amino acids. Between the trimmed V and J ends, which lost 4 bases and 5 bases, there was a span of 8 bases. Comments on this clone: The same CDR3 is also encoded by other DNA sequences in this sample.

Authors' processing steps: From reference gene primer amplification, estimates of nucleated cell counts were derived. The method was immunoSEQ multiplex PCR; TCRdb's version includes in-frame clones alone and lacks a portion of them. V and J calls and clone size are given by that table; D and trimming were obtained from the DNA. The repertoire includes about 200,000 clones, around nine tenths of them detected once, and 1.5% to 2% sits in the top ten. J is TRBJ2-5 and V is TRBV25-1; D might be TRBD2 (6 bases). Sequencing used peripheral blood. The source is a man between 18 and 35 years old with active or convalescent COVID-19. The CDR3 DNA sequence: TGTGCCAGCAGTGGTGGGGGGGAGACCCAGTACTTC. Protein sequence: CASSGGGETQYF.